This T cell receptor (beta chain) stems from a study of blood T cell repertoires in COVID-19. Across the whole study: The cDNA or gDNA used as material had been derived from T cells, B-cell-depleted T cells, or PBMCs.

The repertoire was sequenced with immunoSEQ multiplex PCR; TCRdb's copy has only in-frame clones and lacks some. The sample includes over 60,000 clones, 89% of them seen just once. The germline CDR1 and CDR2 sequences are LNHDA and SQIVND (reference sequence). The ends lost 1 base at V and 3 bases at J; junction bases unmatched: 8. The CDR3 consists of 17 residues. The rearrangement links TRBV19 to TRBJ2-1; 8 bases agree with TRBD2. The sequence was collected from a man of 80 years or more with acute or convalescent COVID-19. Sequenced input: peripheral blood. The CDR3 coding sequence is TGTGCCAGTAGTATAGTGGGTAGCGGGGCCAACTACAATGAGCAGTTCTTC. As protein: CASSIVGSGANYNEQFF.